This T cell receptor (beta chain) was sequenced during a study of cytomegalovirus exposure and HLA in healthy donors (dated by TCRdb to 2017 to 2019). About the investigation overall: According to an earlier analysis of around 600 of the donors, some 180 million T cells yielded over 90 million unique TCR beta sequences and 276 Gb of sequence data. Donor age, sex, ethnicity and CMV serostatus were compiled together with the repertoire data. All discovery cohort repertoires had been generated on a single sequencing platform. In an earlier analysis of 500 to 650 of the donors, high-throughput TCR beta sequencing was used to judge whether each TCR beta V gene segment behaved as functional or pseudogenic. A later analysis re-analyzed previously published TCR beta repertoires from 550 to 700 donors and added high-resolution HLA genotyping to study TCR occurrence patterns. In the later analysis, no new phenotypic data were used to find candidate immune exposures; instead, reliance was placed on TCR beta sequences and their occurrence across donors. To predict cytomegalovirus infection status, the study combined high-throughput TCR immunosequencing, statistical association of individual TCRs with disease status, and machine learning. In addition to the first cohort of approximately 670 subjects, a separate validation cohort of 130 or so different subjects was used. In a later genetic analysis, genome-wide SNP genotypes for about 65% of the roughly 670 donors were used, and that subset was treated as a discovery cohort. Among the roughly 390 genotyped donors, 81% belonged to the genetic ancestry cluster associated with self-reported Caucasian donors. The study profiled the T cell repertoires of about 720 subjects by immunosequencing and related them to cytomegalovirus serostatus. Across 300 to 500 genotyped donors of the cohort, an average of 235,054 unique TCR beta nucleotide sequences per donor were sequenced, and around 19% of those sequences were non-productive. Several DR-DQ haplotypes were handled as single units for association and clustering because linkage in the cohort was strong. HLA typing included class I and class II loci at four-digit resolution. Around 330 gigabases of sequencing data and around 90 million unique TCR sequences made up an early release that covered several hundred HLA-typed donors. The number of typed donors differed by locus: 629-630 for A, B, C, DRB1 and DQB1; 522 for DQA1; approximately 600 for DPA1; and roughly 490 for DPB1. The study aimed to test whether signatures of past pathogen exposure could be identified by cataloging public T cell receptors.

Library preparation employed the immunoSEQ multiplex PCR assay. The multiplex PCR relied on a mix of 60 forward primers for TCR Vbeta segments and 13 reverse primers for TCR Jbeta segments. The CDR3 region of rearranged TCR beta genes was amplified from genomic DNA with a multiplex PCR assay. On the Illumina HiSeq System, the amplified TCR beta libraries were sequenced as 87-base-pair reads. For the original study's pipeline: A later analysis tallied around 80 million unique TCR beta chains across the 700 or so repertoires, and approximately 11 million of those chains were shared by two or more donors. To remove PCR and sequencing errors, raw reads were error-corrected and collapsed into unique sequences using a nearest-neighbor algorithm that merged closely related sequences. V, D and J gene segments were assigned by aligning CDR3 sequences to IMGT reference sequences. For a sequence to be retained, a match of at least six nucleotides was required to both a V gene segment and a J gene segment. A rearrangement counted as productive if the CDR3 had no stop codons and remained in frame with V and J, and every other rearrangement counted as non-productive. Following IMGT convention, CDR3 was defined as the stretch from the second conserved V-encoded cysteine up to the conserved J-encoded phenylalanine. Sequences without an unambiguous match to a single V gene segment were excluded from the earlier analysis of 500 to 700 of the donors. In an earlier analysis of roughly 600 of the donors, a V segment was called functional when productive rearrangements were above 56.7%, and segregating when the standard deviation between donors exceeded 5%. To diagnose cytomegalovirus status from the catalog of TCR beta chain sequences, a statistical classification framework was built. A later analysis assigned V and J genes by comparing TCR nucleotide sequences with IMGT/GENE-DB human TR gene sequences. A later analysis assigned CDR3 sequences and most-parsimonious VDJ recombination scenarios with the TCRdist pipeline. In a later analysis, every TCR beta chain was defined by the combination of its CDR3 amino acid sequence and its V-gene family, and reads without a unique V-gene family were dropped. As a way to deal with suspected cross-contamination and a sequencing artifact, a later analysis dropped roughly 620 nucleotide sequences that were highly shared and had low generation probability. In a later analysis, a clonal expansion index for each public chain was calculated from normalized within-repertoire ranks of inferred template counts. Generation probabilities in a later analysis came from a VDJ recombination model fitted to out-of-frame rearrangements, and those results were checked against IGoR. In a later analysis, TCR-TCR, TCR-HLA and TCR-CMV co-occurrence was scored with hypergeometric tests, and a repertoire-size bias correction was applied to TCR pairs. A later analysis estimated false discovery rates by permuting HLA or CMV assignments 20 times. In a later analysis, co-occurring TCRs were grouped using DBSCAN, with TCRdist sequence similarity added in when clustering inside HLA-allele-positive subsets. Repertoires with fewer than 30,000 or more than 120,000 public chains, plus five repertoires with anomalous nucleotide sharing, were excluded from co-occurrence clustering. TCRdb took this table from immuneACCESS and kept in-frame rearrangements with V and J called. Such tables lack part of the clones; where checked against another copy, unresolved V genes explain under half of the gap, and the rest is unexplained. The V and J calls and clone size were taken over from that table, and D and trimming were inferred from the DNA. Within this sample are around 130,000 clones, with about 82% of them counted one time only. The ten largest clones take up approximately 1% of the sample.

As concerns this clone: The antigen it binds to is not known. Base qualities were left out, and no much larger clone turns up one base away.

The cohort was made up of several hundred healthy bone marrow donors. All cohort members were sampled while nominally healthy, although unrecorded immune exposures were likely present. The donor was CMV seronegative and was included in the group of under 450 seronegative cohort members. Every donor gave a peripheral blood sample, and the peripheral blood mononuclear cells from that sample were used for TCR beta sequencing. Genomic DNA extraction from the blood cell samples was performed with the Qiagen DNeasy Blood Extraction Kit. The germline ends are 14 bases apart after V is trimmed by 1 base and J by 0 bases. The germline V gene supplies CDR1 SGHTA and CDR2 FQGTGA. The CDR3 covers 17 residues, taking in both the cysteine and the phenylalanine. The kept DNA is CDR3 alone, 51 bases in frame from the first base. Here is what the overall study found, with its caveats: In a later analysis, HLA-associated TCR beta chains showed more clonal expansion and lower generation probabilities than non-associated chains that were equally common. In an earlier analysis of 587 of the donors, most TCR beta V segments appeared in productive rearrangements about 87% or about 30% of the time, broadly matching IMGT annotations. Because HLA typing was missing for some donors at each locus, association tests included only the typed subset. Because counts were too low, seventeen rarely observed V segments, including chromosome 9 orphons, were left out of the earlier analysis of over 550 of the donors. A few of the identified cytomegalovirus-associated TCR beta chains were confirmed in vitro to be specific for cytomegalovirus antigens. For the cohort, immune exposure information was limited to CMV serostatus. An association between a missense DCLRE1C variant and V-gene and J-gene trimming of TCR beta chains was found in a later genetic analysis and replicated in an independent cohort. In a later genetic analysis, fewer N-insertions in productive TCRs were reported among donors in an Asian-associated ancestry cluster than the approximately 630-donor mean. Most TCR sequences were observed very rarely across donors, whereas some public TCRs were present in many individuals. Only TCR beta chains were sequenced in this cohort, and the absence of alpha or paired-chain data limited detectable features. According to a later analysis, TCR association rates differed among HLA loci, with DRB1 alleles showing the most associated TCRs and HLA-C alleles showing the fewest. Because the 87-base-pair reads could not distinguish some IMGT-functional V segments, including TRBV6-2 and TRBV6-3, those segments were excluded. According to a later analysis, most CMV-associated TCR beta chains appeared to be HLA-restricted, and the HLA associations seemed to be driven largely by CMV exposure. Correlated functional status among segregating V segments might reflect linkage disequilibrium, but an unknown experimental factor could not be ruled out. Assigning TCR associations to individual alleles was difficult when HLA alleles, especially DR and DQ, strongly co-occurred. At a false discovery rate of 0.05, a later analysis linked some 18,000 TCR beta sequences to specific HLA alleles. In both the original and validation cohorts, the classifier was reported to diagnose cytomegalovirus status with high specificity and sensitivity. Presence/absence analyses assumed roughly uniform sequencing depth across donors, an assumption that may not hold. It was suggested by the authors that the approach could potentially be generalized to other disease states and immunological phenotypes. A further reported finding was that TCR beta sequences accurately predicted the HLA-A and HLA-B alleles for most subjects in the first cohort. In a later analysis, several top co-occurrence clusters were reported to appear linked to parvovirus B19, influenza, CMV and Epstein-Barr virus. The sequencing pipeline was judged likely to have produced a cluster of highly shared sequence variants as a technical artifact. The study gave a list of roughly 150 TCR beta chains associated with cytomegalovirus.

The receptor was isolated from a boy aged 5 to 17 in good health and CMV-seronegative. The rearranged chain carries TRBV7-3 and TRBJ2-3; the D segment cannot be called with confidence. Material for sequencing was PBMCs. The CDR3 region has the sequence CASSLNPQATSTDTQYF. DNA sequence: TGTGCCAGCAGCTTAAATCCCCAGGCCACTAGCACAGATACGCAGTATTTT.